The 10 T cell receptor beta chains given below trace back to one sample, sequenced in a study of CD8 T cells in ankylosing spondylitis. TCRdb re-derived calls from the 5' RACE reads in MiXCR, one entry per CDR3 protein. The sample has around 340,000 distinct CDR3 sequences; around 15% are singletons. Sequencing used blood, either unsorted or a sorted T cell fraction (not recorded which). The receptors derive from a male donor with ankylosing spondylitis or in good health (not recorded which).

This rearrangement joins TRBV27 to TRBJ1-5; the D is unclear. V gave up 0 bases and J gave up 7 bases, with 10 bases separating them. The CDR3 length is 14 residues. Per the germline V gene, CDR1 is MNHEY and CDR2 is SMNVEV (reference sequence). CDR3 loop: CASSLSARGQPQHF. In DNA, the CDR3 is TGTGCCAGCAGTTTATCGGCTCGAGGGCAGCCCCAGCATTTT.

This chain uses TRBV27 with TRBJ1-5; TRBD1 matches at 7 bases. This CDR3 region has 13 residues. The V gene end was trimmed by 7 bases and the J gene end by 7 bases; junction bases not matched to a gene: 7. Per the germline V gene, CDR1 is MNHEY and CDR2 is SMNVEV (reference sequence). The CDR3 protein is CASNLDRVQPQHF. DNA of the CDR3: TGTGCCAGCAACCTCGACAGGGTCCAGCCCCAGCATTTT.

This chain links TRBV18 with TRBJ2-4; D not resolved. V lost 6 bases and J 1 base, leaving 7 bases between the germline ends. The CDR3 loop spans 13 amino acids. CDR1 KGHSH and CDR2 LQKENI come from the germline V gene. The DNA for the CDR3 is TGTGCCAGCTCGTCAGCTGCCAAAAACATTCAGTACTTC. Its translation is CASSSAAKNIQYF.

The CDR3 here is CASSRLAGGLGETQYF. CDR3 DNA sequence: TGCGCCAGCAGCCGCCTAGCGGGGGGCCTTGGCGAGACCCAGTACTTC. The J gene is TRBJ2-5, the V gene TRBV5-1; TRBD2 matches at 11 bases. V was clipped by 4 bases and J by 5 bases; unmatched bases: 10. The CDR3 is 16 residues long. The germline V gene encodes CDR1 SGHRS and CDR2 YFSETQ.

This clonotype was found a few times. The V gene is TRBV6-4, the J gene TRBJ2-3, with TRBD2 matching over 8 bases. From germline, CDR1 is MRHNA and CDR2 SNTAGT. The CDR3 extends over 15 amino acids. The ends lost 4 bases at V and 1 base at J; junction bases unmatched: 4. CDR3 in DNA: TGTGCCAGCAGTGTGACTAGCGACGGCACAGATACGCAGTATTTT. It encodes CASSVTSDGTDTQYF.

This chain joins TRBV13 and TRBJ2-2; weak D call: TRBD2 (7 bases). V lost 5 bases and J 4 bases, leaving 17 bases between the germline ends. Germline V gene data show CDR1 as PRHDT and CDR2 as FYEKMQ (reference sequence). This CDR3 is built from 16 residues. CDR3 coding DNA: TGTGCCAGCAGCCCTTACGGCGGGGGCGCCACCGGGGAGCTGTTTTTT. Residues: CASSPYGGGATGELFF.

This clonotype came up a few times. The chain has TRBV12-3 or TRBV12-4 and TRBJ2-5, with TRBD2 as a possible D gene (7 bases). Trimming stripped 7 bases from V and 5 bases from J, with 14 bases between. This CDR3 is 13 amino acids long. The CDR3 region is CASNGGPGETQYF. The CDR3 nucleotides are TGTGCCAGCAACGGGGGGCCGGGGGAGACCCAGTACTTC.

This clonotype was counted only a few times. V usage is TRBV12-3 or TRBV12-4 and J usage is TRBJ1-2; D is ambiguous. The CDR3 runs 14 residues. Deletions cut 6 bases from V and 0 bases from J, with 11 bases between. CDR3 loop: CASRPTAANYGYTF. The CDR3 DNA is TGTGCCAGCAGACCAACAGCCGCTAACTATGGCTACACCTTC.

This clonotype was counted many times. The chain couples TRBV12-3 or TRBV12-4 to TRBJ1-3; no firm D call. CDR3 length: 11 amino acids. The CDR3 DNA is TGTGCGCCCGGCTCTGGAAACACCATATATTTT. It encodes CAPGSGNTIYF.

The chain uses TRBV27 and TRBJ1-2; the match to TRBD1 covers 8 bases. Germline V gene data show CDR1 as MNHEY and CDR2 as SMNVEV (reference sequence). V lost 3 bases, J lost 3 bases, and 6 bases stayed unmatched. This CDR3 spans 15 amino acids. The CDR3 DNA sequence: TGTGCCAGCAGTTTCCGAGGACAGGGATACTATGGCTACACCTTC. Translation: CASSFRGQGYYGYTF.